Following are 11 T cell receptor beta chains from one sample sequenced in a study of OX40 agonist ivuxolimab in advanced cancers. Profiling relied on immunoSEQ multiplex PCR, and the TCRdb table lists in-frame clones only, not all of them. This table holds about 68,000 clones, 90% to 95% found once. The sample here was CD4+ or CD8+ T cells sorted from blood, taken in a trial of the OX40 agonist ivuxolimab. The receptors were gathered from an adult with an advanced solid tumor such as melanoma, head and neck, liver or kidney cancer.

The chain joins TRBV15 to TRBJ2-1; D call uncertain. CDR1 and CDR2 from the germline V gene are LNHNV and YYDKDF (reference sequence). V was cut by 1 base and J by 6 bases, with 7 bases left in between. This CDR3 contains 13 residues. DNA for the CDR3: TGTGCCACCAGCAGAGTCTCTCTCAATGAGCAGTTCTTC. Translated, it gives CATSRVSLNEQFF.

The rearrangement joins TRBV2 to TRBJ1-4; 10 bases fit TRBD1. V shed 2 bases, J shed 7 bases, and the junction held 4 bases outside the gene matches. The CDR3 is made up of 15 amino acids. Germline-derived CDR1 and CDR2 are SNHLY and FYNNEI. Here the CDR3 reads CASSEIGTGVEKLFF. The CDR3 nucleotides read TGTGCCAGCAGTGAAATAGGGACAGGGGTTGAAAAACTGTTTTTT.

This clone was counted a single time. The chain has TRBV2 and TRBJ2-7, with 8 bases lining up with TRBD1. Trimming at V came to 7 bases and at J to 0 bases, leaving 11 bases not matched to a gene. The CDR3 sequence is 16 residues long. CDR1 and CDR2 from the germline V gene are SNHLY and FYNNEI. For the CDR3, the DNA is TGTGCCAGCACCGACAGGGGCCGCAATCCCTCCTACGAGCAGTACTTC. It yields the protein CASTDRGRNPSYEQYF.

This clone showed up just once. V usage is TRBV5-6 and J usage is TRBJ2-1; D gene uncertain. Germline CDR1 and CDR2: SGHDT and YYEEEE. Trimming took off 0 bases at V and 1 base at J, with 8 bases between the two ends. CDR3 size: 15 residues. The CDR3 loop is CASSLEGLSYNEQFF. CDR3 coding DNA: TGTGCCAGCAGCTTGGAAGGCCTTTCCTACAATGAGCAGTTCTTC.

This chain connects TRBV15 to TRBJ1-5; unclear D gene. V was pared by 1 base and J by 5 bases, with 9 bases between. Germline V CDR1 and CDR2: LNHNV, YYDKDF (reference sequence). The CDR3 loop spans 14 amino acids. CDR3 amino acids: CATSRGEGDQPQHF. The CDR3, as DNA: TGTGCCACCAGCAGAGGCGAGGGTGATCAGCCCCAGCATTTT.

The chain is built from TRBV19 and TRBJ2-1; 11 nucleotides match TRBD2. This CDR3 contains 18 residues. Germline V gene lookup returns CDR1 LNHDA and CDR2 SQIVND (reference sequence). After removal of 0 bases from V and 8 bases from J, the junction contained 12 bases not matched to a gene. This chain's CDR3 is CASSIETPTSGSGDEQFF. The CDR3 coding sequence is TGTGCCAGTAGTATAGAGACCCCCACTAGCGGGAGCGGCGATGAGCAGTTCTTC.

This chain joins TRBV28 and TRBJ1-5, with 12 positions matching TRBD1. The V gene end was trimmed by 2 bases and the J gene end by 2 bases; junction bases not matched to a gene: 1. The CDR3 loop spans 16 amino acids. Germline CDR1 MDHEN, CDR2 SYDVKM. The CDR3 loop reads CASSLGTGGRNQPQHF. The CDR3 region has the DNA TGTGCCAGCAGTTTAGGGACAGGGGGCCGCAATCAGCCCCAGCATTTT. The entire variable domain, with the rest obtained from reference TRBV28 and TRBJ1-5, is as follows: DVKVTQSSRYLVKRTGEKVFLECVQDMDHENMFWYRQDPGLGLRLIYFSYDVKMKEKGDIPEGYSVSREKKERFSLILESASTNQTSMYLCASSLGTGGRNQPQHFGDGTRLSIL.

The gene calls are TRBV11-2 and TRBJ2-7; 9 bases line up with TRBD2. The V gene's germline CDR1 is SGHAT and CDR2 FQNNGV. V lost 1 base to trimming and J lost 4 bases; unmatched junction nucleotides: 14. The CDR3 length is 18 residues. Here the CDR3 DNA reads TGTGCCAGCAGCTTAGGCCCCGCAGGCGGGAGGGCCTCTTACGAGCAGTACTTC. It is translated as CASSLGPAGGRASYEQYF.

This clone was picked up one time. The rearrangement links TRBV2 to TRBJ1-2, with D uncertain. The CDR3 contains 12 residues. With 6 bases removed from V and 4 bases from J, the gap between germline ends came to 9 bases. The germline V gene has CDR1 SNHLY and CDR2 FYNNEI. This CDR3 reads CASRNARYGYTF. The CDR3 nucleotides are TGTGCCAGCAGAAACGCACGCTATGGCTACACCTTC. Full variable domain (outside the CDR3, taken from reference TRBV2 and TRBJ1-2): EPEVTQTPSHQVTQMGQEVILRCVPISNHLYFYWYRQILGQKVEFLVSFYNNEISEKSEIFDDQFSVERPDGSNFTLKIRSTKLEDSAMYFCASRNARYGYTFGSGTRLTVV.

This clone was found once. CDR3 amino acids: CASQKLYEQYF. The CDR3 DNA reads as TGTGCCAGCCAAAAGTTGTACGAGCAGTACTTC. The V gene is TRBV28, the J gene TRBJ2-7; D is ambiguous. CDR1 and CDR2 (germline): MDHEN, SYDVKM. The V gene lost 8 bases and the J gene lost 4 bases, with 9 bases spanning the gap. This CDR3 comprises 11 residues.

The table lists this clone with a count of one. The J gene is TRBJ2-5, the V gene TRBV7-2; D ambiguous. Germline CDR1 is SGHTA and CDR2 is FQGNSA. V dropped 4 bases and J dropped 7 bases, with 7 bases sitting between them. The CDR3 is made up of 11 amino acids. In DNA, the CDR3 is TGTGCCAGCAGCTCTTTGGTGACCCAGTACTTC. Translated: CASSSLVTQYF.